Listed below are T cell receptor beta chains from one sample, sequenced in a study of blood T cells in healthy people across ages. TCRdb re-called the 5' RACE reads through MiXCR, storing one row per CDR3 protein. Counted here are about 1.7 million distinct CDR3 sequences, 25% to 30% occurring once; the ten biggest clones make up 7.7%. Sequencing was carried out using blood. These receptors came from a young woman in good health. CDR3s include the opening cysteine and the closing phenylalanine or tryptophan. D genes are given only for firm matches. A clone size is listed for some rows: how often the clone was seen (once, few, many), or a class if it is expanded.

TRBV6-5	TRBJ2-7	few	NA	TGTGCCAGCAGTTACGTCGGGGTTGCCTCCTACGAGCAGTACTTC	CASSYVGVASYEQYF
TRBV4-3	TRBJ1-2	many	NA	TGCGCCAGCAGCCCCCAACTTAGGGGGGACTATGGCTACACCTTC	CASSPQLRGDYGYTF
TRBV20-1	TRBJ2-1	few	NA	TGCAGTGCTAAAAGTTTGCTGAGCTCCTACAATGAGCAGTTCTTC	CSAKSLLSSYNEQFF
TRBV7-7	TRBJ2-7	NA	NA	TGTGCCAGCAACTGCTCCTTCTCCATTCTTCACGAGCAGTACTTC	CASNCSFSILHEQYF
TRBV7-9	TRBJ1-2	NA	TRBD1	TGTGCCAGCAGCTTGTCCGCCAGGGGGGAAGGCTACACCTTC	CASSLSARGEGYTF
TRBV12-3/TRBV12-4	TRBJ2-1	many	NA	TGTGCCAGCACCCGGGACAACTCCTACAATGAGCAGTTCTTC	CASTRDNSYNEQFF
TRBV7-9	TRBJ1-1	NA	NA	TGTGCCAGCAGCTTAGGTGAAATCGGACTAAACACTGAAGCTTTCTTT	CASSLGEIGLNTEAFF
TRBV20-1	TRBJ2-5	NA	NA	TGCAGTGCCGAGAGCGGCCCCCAAGAGACCCAGTACTTC	CSAESGPQETQYF
TRBV3-1	TRBJ2-5	NA	TRBD2	TGTGCCAGCAGCCCCAGGACTAGCGGGGCGGTCTTTGGGGAGACCCAGTACTTC	CASSPRTSGAVFGETQYF
TRBV20-1	TRBJ1-2	many	NA	TGCAGTGCTAGTGGGGACGTCTATGGCTACACCTTC	CSASGDVYGYTF
TRBV20-1	TRBJ2-4	few	TRBD1	TGCAGTGCTAGGCCGGGACAGGGAGACATTCAGTACTTC	CSARPGQGDIQYF
TRBV5-1	TRBJ2-3	NA	TRBD2	TGCGCCAGCAGCTTCGGACTAGCAGAGTGGTATTTT	CASSFGLAEWYF
TRBV5-1	TRBJ2-3	NA	TRBD2	TGCGCCAGCAGCTTGGGAGGGACTAGCTCCACAGATACGCAGTATTTT	CASSLGGTSSTDTQYF
TRBV28	TRBJ2-2	few	NA	TGTGCCAGCGGATTGGGACAGAACACCGGGGAGCTGTTTTTT	CASGLGQNTGELFF
TRBV3-1	TRBJ1-1	few	NA	TGTGCCAGCAGCTCCGGAGAACGGAACACTGAAGCTTTCTTT	CASSSGERNTEAFF
TRBV29-1	TRBJ1-5	NA	NA	TGCAGCGTTAGGTTGACAGGTGAATACCAGGCCCAGCATTTT	CSVRLTGEYQAQHF
TRBV2	TRBJ1-5	NA	NA	TGTGCCAGCAGTGGGGAGTTGAAGCCCCAGCATTTT	CASSGELKPQHF
TRBV5-1	TRBJ2-3	NA	NA	TGCGCCAGCAGCTTGGACCGGACGCCGGGTATAGATACGCAGTATTTT	CASSLDRTPGIDTQYF
TRBV7-2	TRBJ2-3	few	TRBD2	TGTGCCAGCAGCTTGACCGCTAGCGGAGCTAGCGCAGATACGCAGTATTTT	CASSLTASGASADTQYF
TRBV5-1	TRBJ2-1	NA	TRBD2	TGCGCCAGCAGCTTGGATAGCGGGAAGGGCAATGAGCAGTTCTTC	CASSLDSGKGNEQFF
TRBV15	TRBJ1-2	NA	NA	TGTGCCACCAGCAGAGATATAGATAATAGGGATGGCTACACCTTC	CATSRDIDNRDGYTF
TRBV28	TRBJ1-2	NA	NA	TGTGCCAGCAGGTACCCCGGGGCAGAAGGCTACACCTTC	CASRYPGAEGYTF
TRBV28	TRBJ2-1	few	NA	TGTGCCAGCAGCCGAGGACTTCCACCTTACAATGAGCAGTTCTTC	CASSRGLPPYNEQFF
TRBV29-1	TRBJ1-1	NA	TRBD1	TGCAGCGTTGAAGATCGCCAGGGGGCTGGTTCAGCTTTCTTT	CSVEDRQGAGSAFF
TRBV3-1	TRBJ1-1	NA	NA	TGTGCCAGCAGCCAAGGTCGAGGGCTAGAAGCTTTCTTT	CASSQGRGLEAFF
TRBV9	TRBJ2-1	NA	NA	TGTGCCAGCAGCGTAGATGGGGTCTCCTACAATGAGCAGTTCTTC	CASSVDGVSYNEQFF
TRBV10-2	TRBJ2-1	once	NA	TGCGCCAGCAGTGAGTCGATTAGGTTGGAGGAGCAGTTCTTC	CASSESIRLEEQFF
TRBV7-6	TRBJ2-1	NA	NA	TGTGCCAGCAGCTTAAGAGCGCCTACCGCCCTGGATGAGCAGTTCTTC	CASSLRAPTALDEQFF
TRBV20-1	TRBJ1-5	few	NA	TGCAGTGCTAGAGTGATGTTGAATCAGCCCCAGCATTTT	CSARVMLNQPQHF
TRBV21-1	TRBJ2-5	few	NA	TGTGCCAGCAGCACTTCAAACAGGGTTTGTCAAGGGACCCAGTACTTC	CASSTSNRVCQGTQYF
TRBV6-2/TRBV6-3	TRBJ2-5	few	TRBD2	TGTGCCGGCAGTTACCCTCCGGGACTAGCGGGAGGCCGGCCACAAGAGACCCAGTACTTC	CAGSYPPGLAGGRPQETQYF
TRBV20-1	TRBJ2-3	NA	NA	TGCAGTGCTAGAGTACTGACGGGAGATACGCAGTATTTT	CSARVLTGDTQYF
TRBV5-5	TRBJ1-5	NA	NA	TGTGCCAGCTGTAGGGGGTACGGGTTCAATCAGCCCCAGCATTTT	CASCRGYGFNQPQHF